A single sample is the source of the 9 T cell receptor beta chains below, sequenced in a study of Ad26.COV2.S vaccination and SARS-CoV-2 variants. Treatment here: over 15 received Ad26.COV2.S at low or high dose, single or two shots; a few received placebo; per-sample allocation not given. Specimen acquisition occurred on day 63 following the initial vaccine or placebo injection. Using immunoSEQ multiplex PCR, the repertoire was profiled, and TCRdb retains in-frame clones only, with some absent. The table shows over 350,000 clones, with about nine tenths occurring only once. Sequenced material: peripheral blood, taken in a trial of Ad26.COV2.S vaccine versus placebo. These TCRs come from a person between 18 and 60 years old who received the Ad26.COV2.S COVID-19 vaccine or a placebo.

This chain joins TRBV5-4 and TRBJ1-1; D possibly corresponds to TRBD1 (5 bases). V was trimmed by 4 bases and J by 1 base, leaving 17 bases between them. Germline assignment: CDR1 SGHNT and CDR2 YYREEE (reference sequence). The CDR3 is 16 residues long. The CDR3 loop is CASSPYRGTANTEAFF. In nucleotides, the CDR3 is TGTGCCAGCAGCCCCTATAGAGGGACGGCGAACACTGAAGCTTTCTTT. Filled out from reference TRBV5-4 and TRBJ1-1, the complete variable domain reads ETGVTQSPTHLIKTRGQQVTLRCSSQSGHNTVSWYQQALGQGPQFIFQYYREEENGRGNFPPRFSGLQFPNYSSELNVNALELDDSALYLCASSPYRGTANTEAFFGQGTRLTVV.

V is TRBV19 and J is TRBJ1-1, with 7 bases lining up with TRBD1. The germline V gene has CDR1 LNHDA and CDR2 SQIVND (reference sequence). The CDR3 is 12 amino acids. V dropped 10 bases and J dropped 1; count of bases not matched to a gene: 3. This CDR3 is CATRQGNTEAFF. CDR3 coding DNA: TGTGCCACTAGACAGGGGAACACTGAAGCTTTCTTT.

The CDR3 sequence is CASSLEGVGNTIYF. The CDR3 coding sequence is TGTGCCAGCAGCTTGGAAGGGGTTGGAAACACCATATATTTT. This sequence joins TRBV5-5 and TRBJ1-3, with D perhaps TRBD1 (5 bases). Germline V gene sequence: CDR1 SGHKS, CDR2 YYEKEE (reference sequence). The CDR3 loop spans 14 amino acids. Trimming removed 0 bases at V and 3 bases at J, with 7 bases between.

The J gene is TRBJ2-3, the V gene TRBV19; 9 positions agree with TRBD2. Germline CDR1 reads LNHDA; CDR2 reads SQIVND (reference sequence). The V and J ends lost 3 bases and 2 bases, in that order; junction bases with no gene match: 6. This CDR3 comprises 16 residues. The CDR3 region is CASSIPSGGNTDTQYF. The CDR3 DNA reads TGTGCCAGTAGTATCCCCAGCGGGGGGAACACAGATACGCAGTATTTT.

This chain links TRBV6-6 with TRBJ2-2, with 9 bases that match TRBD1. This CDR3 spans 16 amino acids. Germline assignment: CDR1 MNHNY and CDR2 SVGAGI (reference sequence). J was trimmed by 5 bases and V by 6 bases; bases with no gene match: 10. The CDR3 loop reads CASSPGQGKGTGELFF. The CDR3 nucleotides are TGTGCCAGCAGCCCCGGACAGGGGAAGGGAACCGGGGAGCTGTTTTTT.

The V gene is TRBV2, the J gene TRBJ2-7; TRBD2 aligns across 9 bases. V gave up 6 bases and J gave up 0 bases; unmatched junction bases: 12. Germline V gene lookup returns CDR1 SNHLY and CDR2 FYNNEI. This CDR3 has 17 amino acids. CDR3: CASRGWEPSGVSYEQYF. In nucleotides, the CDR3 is TGTGCCAGCAGGGGTTGGGAGCCTAGCGGGGTCTCCTACGAGCAGTACTTC. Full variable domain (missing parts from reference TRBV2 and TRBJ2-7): EPEVTQTPSHQVTQMGQEVILRCVPISNHLYFYWYRQILGQKVEFLVSFYNNEISEKSEIFDDQFSVERPDGSNFTLKIRSTKLEDSAMYFCASRGWEPSGVSYEQYFGPGTRLTVT.

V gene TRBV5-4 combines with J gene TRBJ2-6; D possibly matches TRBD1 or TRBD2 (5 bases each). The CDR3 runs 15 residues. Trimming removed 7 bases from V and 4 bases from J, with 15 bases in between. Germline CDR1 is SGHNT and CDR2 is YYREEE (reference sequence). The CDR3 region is CASSSGAGGANVLTF. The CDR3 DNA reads TGTGCCAGCTCCTCCGGGGCTGGAGGGGCCAACGTCCTGACTTTC. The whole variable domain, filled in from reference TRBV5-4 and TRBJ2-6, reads ETGVTQSPTHLIKTRGQQVTLRCSSQSGHNTVSWYQQALGQGPQFIFQYYREEENGRGNFPPRFSGLQFPNYSSELNVNALELDDSALYLCASSSGAGGANVLTFGAGSRLTVL.

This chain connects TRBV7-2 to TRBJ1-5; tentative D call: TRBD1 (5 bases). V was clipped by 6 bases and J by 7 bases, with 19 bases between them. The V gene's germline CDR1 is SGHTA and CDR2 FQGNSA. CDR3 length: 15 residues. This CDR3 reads CASSKRGPSGQPQHF. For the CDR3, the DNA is TGTGCCAGCAGTAAAAGGGGCCCCTCGGGGCAGCCCCAGCATTTT.

The chain's CDR3 is CASSQMGLAGGDTQYF. The DNA of the CDR3 is TGCGCCAGCAGCCAGATGGGACTAGCGGGAGGAGATACGCAGTATTTT. The chain is built from TRBV5-1 and TRBJ2-3; TRBD2 matches at 15 bases. J was trimmed by 5 bases and V by 4 bases; bases with no gene match: 5. In germline, CDR1 is SGHRS, CDR2 YFSETQ. This CDR3 comprises 16 residues.